What follows are 19 T cell receptor beta chains derived from one specimen sequenced in a study of post-analysis software for immune sequencing data. Study results and caveats: Roughly 5 TRBV segments (TRBV5-6, TRBV5-1 and TRBV20-1 among them) occurred more frequently in patients than in controls.

No antigen is known for these receptors. Unique molecular identifiers featured in each of the TCR beta cDNA libraries. MiXCR, applied by TCRdb to the PCR reads, yields one record per CDR3 protein. The sample lists about 500,000 distinct CDR3 sequences, around 40% occurring once. Sequencing used blood. Receptors were obtained from a girl between 5 and 17 years old with multiple sclerosis.

The chain links TRBV2 to TRBJ2-3, with TRBD2 as a possible D gene (6 bases). The CDR3 length is 15 residues. V was cut by 11 bases and J by 2 bases, with 20 bases left in between. Germline-derived CDR1 and CDR2 are SNHLY and FYNNEI. The CDR3 region is CAGRREPGDTDTQYF. As DNA, the CDR3 is TGTGCCGGGAGGAGGGAACCGGGGGACACAGATACGCAGTATTTT. The full variable domain, with the rest looked up from reference TRBV2 and TRBJ2-3, is EPEVTQTPSHQVTQMGQEVILRCVPISNHLYFYWYRQILGQKVEFLVSFYNNEISEKSEIFDDQFSVERPDGSNFTLKIRSTKLEDSAMYFCAGRREPGDTDTQYFGPGTRLTVL.

The chain couples TRBV7-2 to TRBJ2-1; D not certain. The CDR3 runs 15 residues. V was cut by 5 bases and J by 1 base, with 12 bases left in between. Per germline, CDR1 SGHTA and CDR2 FQGNSA. CDR3 in DNA: TGTGCCAGCAGCCCGGGCTGGGGATCCTACAATGAGCAGTTCTTC. It translates to CASSPGWGSYNEQFF.

In DNA, the CDR3 is TGCAGCGTTGAAATAGGTGCGGGGGATACGCAGTATTTT. Residues: CSVEIGAGDTQYF. The chain recombines TRBV29-1 with TRBJ2-3; possible D gene TRBD2, 6 bases. Trimming shortened V by 2 bases and J by 6 bases, and 12 bases separated the two germline ends. Germline-derived CDR1 and CDR2 are SQVTM and ANQGSEA. This CDR3 has 13 residues.

J is TRBJ2-5 and V is TRBV3-1; 7 nucleotides line up with TRBD2. CDR1 and CDR2 (germline): LGHDT, YNNKEL (reference sequence). This CDR3 has 15 residues. With 0 bases clipped from V and 1 base from J, the junction kept 2 bases outside the gene matches. This CDR3 reads CASSQETSAQETQYF. CDR3 nucleotides: TGTGCCAGCAGCCAAGAAACTAGCGCCCAAGAGACCCAGTACTTC.

Turning to this clonotype: Compared with germline, one end of the junction differs, possibly owing to a read error. The chain employs TRBV20-1 and TRBJ2-1; tentatively, D is TRBD1 (7 bases). The length of the CDR3 is 13 residues. Per germline, CDR1 DFQATT and CDR2 SNEGSKA (reference sequence). The CDR3 bases are TGCAGTGTCGGACGGACAGGCGGGAATGGGCAGTTCTTC. Its translation: CSVGRTGGNGQFF.

This clonotype was recorded a few times. The chain combines TRBV15 with TRBJ2-7; possible D gene TRBD2, 6 bases. The V end was cut by 0 bases, the J end by 5 bases, with 11 bases between. CDR1 and CDR2 from the germline V gene are LNHNV and YYDKDF (reference sequence). This CDR3 spans 14 amino acids. The CDR3 sequence is CATSRERELDEQYF. The CDR3, as DNA: TGTGCCACCAGCAGAGAGCGGGAATTAGACGAGCAGTACTTC.

This clonotype occurred once. The genes are TRBV11-2 and TRBJ2-2; 10 positions match TRBD1. CDR3 length: 16 amino acids. V lost 5 bases to trimming and J lost 5 bases; unmatched junction nucleotides: 8. Per germline, CDR1 SGHAT and CDR2 FQNNGV. The CDR3 region is CASSPSWDRGTGELFF. The CDR3 DNA follows: TGTGCCAGCAGCCCTAGCTGGGACAGGGGAACCGGGGAGCTGTTTTTT.

This clonotype was counted only a few times. The chain uses TRBV7-9 and TRBJ2-7; D may be TRBD1 (5 bases). Germline V gives CDR1 SEHNR, CDR2 FQNEAQ (reference sequence). Trimming pared 5 bases from V and 4 bases from J, leaving 12 bases between. The CDR3 has 13 amino acids. This CDR3 is CASSTNRQYEQYF. The CDR3 DNA follows: TGTGCCAGCAGCACGAACAGGCAGTACGAGCAGTACTTC.

The chain links TRBV28 to TRBJ2-3; 8 nucleotides line up with TRBD2. This CDR3 spans 14 amino acids. The ends lost 7 bases at V and 0 bases at J; junction bases unmatched: 3. Germline V lookup: CDR1 MDHEN, CDR2 SYDVKM. This CDR3 is CASTGTRSTDTQYF. CDR3 coding DNA: TGTGCCAGCACGGGGACTAGGAGCACAGATACGCAGTATTTT.

The chain employs TRBV29-1 and TRBJ1-1, with 7 positions matching TRBD1. Germline V lookup: CDR1 SQVTM, CDR2 ANQGSEA. There are 12 residues in the CDR3. V lost 4 bases, J lost 5 bases, and 4 bases stayed unmatched. The CDR3 here is CSVAGTETEAFF. CDR3 DNA sequence: TGCAGCGTTGCCGGGACAGAGACTGAAGCTTTCTTT.

This clonotype was seen many times. The chain's CDR3 is CASSLGGAKNIQYF. The CDR3 region has the DNA TGTGCCAGCAGCTTAGGGGGAGCCAAAAACATTCAGTACTTC. The chain couples TRBV7-2 to TRBJ2-4; D is ambiguous. V shed 1 base and J shed 0 bases, with 4 bases lying between them. The CDR3 runs 14 residues. Germline CDR1 reads SGHTA; CDR2 reads FQGNSA.

The rearrangement uses TRBV4-1 and TRBJ1-6, with D hard to call. Germline V gives CDR1 MGHRA, CDR2 YSYEKL. The CDR3 loop spans 17 amino acids. Trimming removed 4 bases at V and 5 bases at J, with 18 bases between. CDR3: CASSLRLRTQDNSPLHF. The CDR3, as DNA: TGCGCCAGCAGCCTAAGACTTCGGACCCAAGATAATTCACCCCTCCACTTT.

This clonotype was counted only a few times. The V call is TRBV27, the J call TRBJ1-2; no clear D. Germline CDR1 MNHEY, CDR2 SMNVEV (reference sequence). With 4 bases removed from V and 7 bases from J, the gap between germline ends came to 10 bases. The CDR3 totals 12 residues. In DNA form, the CDR3 reads TGTGCCAGCAGTTCGTATGGGAGTGGCTACACCTTC. It codes for CASSSYGSGYTF.

V is TRBV19 and J is TRBJ2-5, with 10 bases fitting TRBD1. Unmatched junction bases numbered 6, after V lost 6 bases and J lost 5 bases. From germline, CDR1 is LNHDA and CDR2 SQIVND (reference sequence). CDR3 size: 14 residues. The CDR3 is CASSSTGGKETQYF. CDR3 DNA: TGTGCCAGTAGCTCGACAGGGGGCAAGGAGACCCAGTACTTC.

The chain carries TRBV20-1 and TRBJ2-5, with 12 bases matching TRBD2. With V trimmed by 6 bases and J by 3 bases, 11 bases remained unmatched. There are 16 residues in the CDR3. Germline V gene lookup returns CDR1 DFQATT and CDR2 SNEGSKA (reference sequence). In DNA, the CDR3 is TGCAGTGCAAGACTAGCGGGGGCCGCGGGGGAAGAGACCCAGTACTTC. It yields the protein CSARLAGAAGEETQYF.

This clonotype was seen at least ten times. V and J are TRBV6-6 and TRBJ2-1; TRBD2 might be the D (6 bases). The CDR3 loop spans 15 amino acids. CDR1 MNHNY and CDR2 SVGAGI come from the germline V gene (reference sequence). Trimming took 2 bases from V and 9 from J, leaving 17 bases between them. The CDR3 region is CASSYELADSSEQFF. The CDR3 nucleotides read TGTGCCAGCAGTTACGAACTAGCCGATTCCAGTGAGCAGTTCTTC.

V usage is TRBV28 and J usage is TRBJ2-7; the D gene could be TRBD1 or TRBD2 (5 bases each). V lost 6 bases, J lost 1 base, and 13 bases lay in between. This CDR3 is 14 amino acids long. Per germline, CDR1 MDHEN and CDR2 SYDVKM. CDR3: CASRTGTASYEQYF. CDR3 coding DNA: TGTGCCAGCAGGACCGGGACGGCTTCCTACGAGCAGTACTTC.

The V and J genes are TRBV20-1 and TRBJ2-7; possibly TRBD2 for D (6 bases). The germline V and J ends were trimmed by 6 bases and 3 bases, with 15 bases remaining between them. CDR1 is DFQATT and CDR2 is SNEGSKA in the germline V gene (reference sequence). CDR3 length: 13 amino acids. The CDR3 here is CSAEGRDFYEQYF. CDR3 sequence (DNA): TGCAGTGCGGAAGGCCGGGACTTCTACGAGCAGTACTTC.

The rearrangement uses TRBV20-1 and TRBJ2-1; D may be TRBD1 (6 bases). Per the germline V gene, CDR1 is DFQATT and CDR2 is SNEGSKA (reference sequence). Trimming stripped 8 bases from V and 10 bases from J, with 18 bases between. The CDR3 is 12 amino acids. The CDR3 DNA follows: TGCAGTCAATCAACACAGGGAGAAGAGCAGTTCTTC. Amino acid sequence: CSQSTQGEEQFF.